These T cell receptor beta chains were read from a single sample in a study of T cell changes during pregnancy in multiple sclerosis. The protocol was immunoSEQ multiplex PCR, while the TCRdb copy is restricted to in-frame clones and leaves out a portion. The sample consists of about 20,000 clones, less than 90% of them appearing once. The sequences come from CD8+ T cells from peripheral blood mononuclear cells, collected after pregnancy. All receptors derive from a female donor in good health, enrolled as a control in a pregnancy study. Both conserved end residues are part of each CDR3. The D gene is left open where the match is weak. The listing skips clone size in some rows; elsewhere it reads once, few, many or a size class.

>TRBJ1-1|NA|TRBD1|TRBV6-1
TGTGCCAGCAGTTCCGGGACAGGGAACACTGAAGCTTTCTTT
CASSSGTGNTEAFF
>TRBJ2-7|NA|TRBD2|TRBV9
TGTGCCAGCAGCTCAGGGGGACTAGCGGGCGGGAGGGACCACGAGCAGTACTTC
CASSSGGLAGGRDHEQYF
>TRBJ2-7|NA|TRBD2|TRBV6-5
TGTGCCAGCAGTGTAGCGGGAGGGTTCTACGAGCAGTACTTC
CASSVAGGFYEQYF
>TRBJ1-2|NA|TRBD1|TRBV27
TGTGCCAGCAGTTTAGCGGCAGGGGGCCATAACTATGGCTACACCTTC
CASSLAAGGHNYGYTF
>TRBJ2-7|NA|TRBD1|TRBV28
TGTGCCAGCAGTCGAGGACAGGCCTACGAGCAGTACTTC
CASSRGQAYEQYF
>TRBJ2-5|NA|NA|TRBV9
TGTGCCAGCAGCGCGGACAGTAAAGAGACCCAGTACTTC
CASSADSKETQYF
>TRBJ2-2|NA|TRBD2|TRBV29-1
TGCAGCGTCGACGAGCGGACTAGCGGGGAGCTGTTTTTT
CSVDERTSGELFF
>TRBJ1-4|NA|TRBD1|TRBV12-5
TGTGCTAGTGGTTCGGACAGGGGGGATGAAAAACTGTTTTTT
CASGSDRGDEKLFF
>TRBJ2-5|NA|TRBD2|TRBV5-6
TGTGCCAGCAGCCTGACTAGCGGGGGGGCGGAAGAGACCCAGTACTTC
CASSLTSGGAEETQYF
>TRBJ1-4|NA|NA|TRBV9
TGTGCCAGCAGCGTAGGCGGGGAGTCCGTCGAACTGTTTTTT
CASSVGGESVELFF
>TRBJ2-7|NA|TRBD2|TRBV11-2
TGTGCCAGCAGCCCCCGGGCTAGCGGGAGCTCCTACGAGCAGTACTTC
CASSPRASGSSYEQYF
>TRBJ1-2|NA|NA|TRBV30
TGTGCCTGGAGTTCGGGACATACCAACTATGGCTACACCTTC
CAWSSGHTNYGYTF
>TRBJ1-1|NA|NA|TRBV30
TGTGCCTGGGAGAGTCTCGGGGGCACTGAAGCTTTCTTT
CAWESLGGTEAFF
>TRBJ2-5|NA|NA|TRBV19
TGTGCCAGTAGGACGGGACTGTTACAAGAGACCCAGTACTTC
CASRTGLLQETQYF
>TRBJ1-2|once|TRBD1|TRBV7-9
TGTGCCAGCAGGGGCGGACAGGGGGCGGACTATGGCTACACCTTC
CASRGGQGADYGYTF
>TRBJ1-2|NA|TRBD1|TRBV4-2
TGTGCCAGCAGCCAAGAAACGGCAGGGGGGAGCGGCTACACCTTC
CASSQETAGGSGYTF
>TRBJ1-5|NA|NA|TRBV9
TGTGCCAGCAGCCCCCAGGGAAGAAGCAATCAGCCCCAGCATTTT
CASSPQGRSNQPQHF
>TRBJ1-2|NA|NA|TRBV19
TGTGCCAGTAGTATAGGGCCAGGGGATAGCTACACCTTC
CASSIGPGDSYTF
>TRBJ2-3|once|NA|TRBV6-4
TGTGCCAGCAGCCGGGGTGGGAGCACAGATACGCAGTATTTT
CASSRGGSTDTQYF
>TRBJ2-1|once|TRBD2|TRBV7-9
TGTGCCAGCAGCTCAACTTCACTAGCGGGAGAGGAGAATGAGCAGTTCTTC
CASSSTSLAGEENEQFF
>TRBJ1-1|NA|NA|TRBV11-2
TGTGCCAGCAGCTTCCTAACAGGGACCAACACTGAAGCTTTCTTT
CASSFLTGTNTEAFF
>TRBJ2-2|NA|NA|TRBV19
TGTGCCAGTAGGCGGGACCTCAACACCGGGGAGCTGTTTTTT
CASRRDLNTGELFF
>TRBJ2-5|NA|NA|TRBV6-4
TGTGCCAGCAGTCTGGGGCCGCAAGAGACCCAGTACTTC
CASSLGPQETQYF
>TRBJ2-7|NA|NA|TRBV19
TGTGCCAGTAGTATAGGTCCCACCTACGAGCAGTACTTC
CASSIGPTYEQYF
>TRBJ2-1|NA|NA|TRBV13
TGTGCCAGCAGCCCGATACAGGAGAGCTCCTACAATGAGCAGTTCTTC
CASSPIQESSYNEQFF
>TRBJ2-1|NA|TRBD2|TRBV13
TGTGCCAGCAGGGCAGGACTAGAAGCGGGCAATGAGCAGTTCTTC
CASRAGLEAGNEQFF
>TRBJ1-1|NA|NA|TRBV6-5
TGTGCCAGCAGTTACGAGCAGGGTGATATGAACACTGAAGCTTTCTTT
CASSYEQGDMNTEAFF
>TRBJ2-1|NA|NA|TRBV6-1
TGTGCCAGCACCCGTTGGGCCGAAAATGAGCAGTTCTTC
CASTRWAENEQFF
>TRBJ2-1|NA|TRBD2|TRBV4-3
TGCGCCAGCAGCCAAGAACGCAGCCCCGGGAGGTCGATCTTC
CASSQERSPGRSIF
>TRBJ2-1|NA|NA|TRBV7-9
TGTGCCAGCAGCTTTAGCAATGAGCAGTTCTTC
CASSFSNEQFF
>TRBJ2-1|few|TRBD2|TRBV11-3
TGTGCCAGCAGCGCGACTAGCGGGAGTGTTGGTGAGCAGTTCTTC
CASSATSGSVGEQFF
>TRBJ2-5|NA|NA|TRBV11-3
TGTGCCAGCAGCTTAGACCCTTGGGGGGGGGCGCCTCAGGAGACCCAGTACTTC
CASSLDPWGGAPQETQYF
>TRBJ2-7|NA|TRBD2|TRBV5-6
TGTGCCAGCAGCCTCGGGGCTAGCGGCTACGAGCAGTACTTC
CASSLGASGYEQYF
>TRBJ1-1|NA|NA|TRBV4-1
TGCGCCAGCAGCCAAGCCGCGGGGGGGCGGGAAGCTTTCTTT
CASSQAAGGREAFF
>TRBJ2-7|NA|TRBD1|TRBV6-6
TGTGCCAGCAGTTCCGGGACAGGGGTCCACGAGCAGTACTTC
CASSSGTGVHEQYF
>TRBJ2-7|NA|NA|TRBV30
TGTGCCTGGAGAACTGAAACCACCTACGAGCAGTACTTC
CAWRTETTYEQYF
>TRBJ2-7|NA|NA|TRBV2
TGTGCCAGCAGTACAATCGTATCCACCCTCCTCTACGAGCAGTACTTC
CASSTIVSTLLYEQYF
>TRBJ1-1|NA|NA|TRBV4-3
TGCGCCAGCAGCCAAGCCAGGAAAGCTTTCTTT
CASSQARKAFF
>TRBJ1-1|NA|NA|TRBV6-1
TGTGCCAGCAGCCAAGACGAGGAGGACACTGAAGCTTTCTTT
CASSQDEEDTEAFF
>TRBJ2-7|NA|TRBD1|TRBV18
TGTGCCAGCTCTCCTCTCTGGACAGGGGGAGACAACGAGCAGTACTTC
CASSPLWTGGDNEQYF
>TRBJ1-1|NA|TRBD1|TRBV9
TGTGCCAGCAGCGACCGGGACAGGGGAATGAACACTGAAGCTTTCTTT
CASSDRDRGMNTEAFF
>TRBJ2-2|once|TRBD2|TRBV5-6
TGTGCCAGCAGCGCCGGGACTATAGCCACCGGGGAGCTGTTTTTT
CASSAGTIATGELFF
>TRBJ2-5|NA|NA|TRBV7-9
TGTGCCAGCAGCTACCCTGGGGGCGGGGAGACCCAGTACTTC
CASSYPGGGETQYF
>TRBJ1-1|NA|TRBD1|TRBV29-1
TGCAGCGTTGAACCAGACAGGGCCAACACTGAAGCTTTCTTT
CSVEPDRANTEAFF